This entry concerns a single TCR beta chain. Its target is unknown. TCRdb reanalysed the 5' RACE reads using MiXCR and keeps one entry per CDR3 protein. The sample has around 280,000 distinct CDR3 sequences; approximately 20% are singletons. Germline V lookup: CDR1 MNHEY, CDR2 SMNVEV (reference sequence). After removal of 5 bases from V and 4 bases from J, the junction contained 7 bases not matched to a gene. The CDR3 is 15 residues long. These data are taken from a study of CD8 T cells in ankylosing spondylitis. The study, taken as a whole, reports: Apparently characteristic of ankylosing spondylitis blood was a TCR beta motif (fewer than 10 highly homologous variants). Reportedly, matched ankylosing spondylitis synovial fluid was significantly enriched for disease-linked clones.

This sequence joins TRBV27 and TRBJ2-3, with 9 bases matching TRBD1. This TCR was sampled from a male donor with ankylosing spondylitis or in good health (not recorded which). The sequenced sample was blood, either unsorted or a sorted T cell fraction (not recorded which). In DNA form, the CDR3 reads TGTGCCAGCAGTCCACAGGGGGCCCTGGCAGATACGCAGTATTTT. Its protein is CASSPQGALADTQYF.